The subject of this entry is one TCR beta chain. CDR1 is SGHDN, CDR2 FVKESK, per germline. The CDR3 has 15 residues. Between the trimmed V and J ends, which lost 3 bases and 2 bases, there was a span of 14 bases. The entry originates in a study of cytomegalovirus exposure and HLA in healthy donors. Only in-frame clones appear in the TCRdb table, and some are missing; sequencing was by immunoSEQ multiplex PCR. This repertoire shows over 250,000 clones, around 86% found once; its top ten account for around 1%. The TCR sequence derives from a young woman in good health and CMV-seronegative. Specimen: PBMCs. The chain joins TRBV14 to TRBJ2-7; D is ambiguous. The CDR3 nucleotides read TGTGCCAGCAGCCATCGTCCCGACGGAGCCTACGAGCAGTACTTC. It encodes CASSHRPDGAYEQYF.